This is a list of T cell receptor beta chains from one sample in a study of response to subunit inactivated influenza vaccine. TCRdb used MiXCR to reprocess the RT-PCR reads, holding one entry per CDR3 protein. The repertoire consists of around 480,000 distinct CDR3 sequences, with 16% occurring once and the leading ten covering approximately 3%. The specimen was CD4+ T cells sorted from PBMCs, collected 23 months after vaccination. The receptors stem from a man in his fifties or sixties who received an inactivated influenza vaccine. Both conserved end residues are part of each CDR3. D genes are given only for firm matches. Size values are once, few and many counts, or a class for expanded clones, and some rows have none.

clone size	V gene	J gene	D gene	CDR3 protein	CDR3 DNA
NA	TRBV10-3	TRBJ2-2	NA	CATRRSGESGELFF	TGTGCCACCCGCCGGAGTGGAGAGTCCGGGGAGCTGTTTTTT
NA	TRBV11-2	TRBJ2-1	TRBD1	CASSYAGGAYNEQFF	TGTGCCAGCAGCTATGCAGGGGGCGCATACAATGAGCAGTTCTTC
NA	TRBV7-2	TRBJ2-1	NA	CASSLAVVYEQFF	TGTGCCAGCAGCTTAGCCGTCGTATATGAGCAGTTCTTC
NA	TRBV20-1	TRBJ2-7	NA	CSARYRATYEQYF	TGCAGTGCTAGATACCGGGCTACCTACGAGCAGTACTTC
NA	TRBV20-1	TRBJ1-5	NA	CSASRGSNSNQPQHF	TGCAGTGCCTCACGGGGGTCAAATAGCAATCAGCCCCAGCATTTT
NA	TRBV15	TRBJ1-1	NA	CATSRAGRRNTEAFF	TGTGCCACCAGCAGAGCAGGCCGACGGAACACTGAAGCTTTCTTT
many	TRBV5-5	TRBJ1-4	NA	CASSPLGGRTNEKLFF	TGTGCCAGCAGCCCTTTGGGGGGACGGACTAATGAAAAACTGTTTTTT
many	TRBV12-3/TRBV12-4	TRBJ2-2	NA	CASYQKFGELFF	TGTGCCAGCTACCAGAAATTCGGGGAGCTGTTTTTT
NA	TRBV5-5	TRBJ2-3	NA	CASSLSFSSTDTQYF	TGTGCCAGCAGCTTAAGCTTCTCGAGCACAGATACGCAGTATTTT
NA	TRBV10-3	TRBJ2-4	NA	CAISGGGNIQYF	TGTGCCATCAGTGGGGGTGGAAACATTCAGTACTTC
NA	TRBV4-3	TRBJ1-6	NA	CASSVSSYNSPLHF	TGCGCCAGCAGTGTGAGCTCCTATAATTCACCCCTCCACTTT
NA	TRBV11-3	TRBJ2-7	NA	CASSLGPQSEQYF	TGTGCCAGCAGCTTAGGCCCGCAGAGCGAGCAGTACTTC
NA	TRBV21-1	TRBJ2-1	NA	CASSKAPGLAHEWVQNEQFF	TGTGCCAGCAGCAAAGCTCCCGGACTAGCGCACGAGTGGGTTCAGAATGAGCAGTTCTTC
few	TRBV28	TRBJ2-1	NA	CASRGNRAGEQFF	TGTGCCAGCAGGGGCAACAGGGCTGGTGAGCAGTTCTTC
NA	TRBV4-2	TRBJ2-1	TRBD2	CASSQDLTSGRYNEQFF	TGTGCCAGCAGCCAAGATCTGACTAGCGGGAGGTACAATGAGCAGTTCTTC
NA	TRBV6-1	TRBJ2-7	NA	CASSEAIGDSYEQYF	TGTGCCAGCAGTGAAGCTATAGGGGATAGCTACGAGCAGTACTTC
few	TRBV7-9	TRBJ1-1	NA	CASSLKSSTEAFF	TGTGCCAGCAGCTTAAAGTCCAGCACTGAAGCTTTCTTT
NA	TRBV20-1	TRBJ2-5	TRBD2	CSASFREEVTQYF	TGCAGTGCTAGTTTCCGGGAGGAGGTGACCCAGTACTTC
NA	TRBV5-1	TRBJ2-5	TRBD1	CASSPDRLEETQYF	TGCGCCAGCAGTCCGGACAGGCTGGAAGAGACCCAGTACTTC
NA	TRBV20-1	TRBJ2-7	NA	CSARASGVHEQYF	TGCAGTGCTAGAGCATCAGGGGTTCACGAGCAGTACTTC
NA	TRBV20-1	TRBJ2-3	NA	CSAHDSSTDTQYF	TGCAGTGCTCATGACAGCAGCACAGATACGCAGTATTTT
NA	TRBV20-1	TRBJ2-7	NA	CSVRAPLREIYEQYF	TGCAGTGTAAGGGCCCCACTTAGGGAAATTTACGAGCAGTACTTC
many	TRBV29-1	TRBJ2-7	TRBD1	CSAGTGGLGVQYF	TGCAGCGCTGGGACAGGCGGTCTAGGGGTGCAGTACTTC
NA	TRBV14	TRBJ2-1	NA	CASSHLRALSEQFF	TGTGCCAGCAGCCACCTTAGGGCCCTGTCTGAGCAGTTCTTC
few	TRBV7-9	TRBJ2-7	TRBD1	CASSPRTGYYEQYF	TGTGCCAGCAGCCCGAGGACAGGGTACTACGAGCAGTACTTC
many	TRBV7-3	TRBJ2-2	NA	CASTMLGANTGELFF	TGTGCCAGCACTATGCTGGGGGCCAACACCGGGGAGCTGTTTTTT
few	TRBV6-2/TRBV6-3	TRBJ2-3	TRBD2	CASSYLPLLAGVDTQYF	TGTGCCAGCAGTTATCTCCCTTTACTAGCGGGAGTAGATACGCAGTATTTT
NA	TRBV6-5	TRBJ1-5	TRBD1	CASSYWTGQAFGNQPQHF	TGTGCCAGCAGTTACTGGACGGGACAGGCATTCGGCAATCAGCCCCAGCATTTT
many	TRBV7-3	TRBJ2-2	NA	CASSSTNTGELFF	TGTGCCAGCAGCTCCACGAACACCGGGGAGCTGTTTTTT
few	TRBV27	TRBJ1-2	NA	CASSFAANYGYTF	TGTGCCAGCAGTTTCGCAGCTAACTATGGCTACACCTTC
NA	TRBV6-5	TRBJ2-7	TRBD1	CASSYLRQGYEQYF	TGTGCCAGCAGTTACTTACGACAGGGCTACGAGCAGTACTTC
NA	TRBV7-2	TRBJ2-7	TRBD1	CASSADRGRIYEQYF	TGTGCCAGCAGCGCCGACAGGGGGCGCATCTACGAGCAGTACTTC
NA	TRBV6-2/TRBV6-3	TRBJ1-1	NA	CASSYSGRGVRDTEAFF	TGTGCCAGCAGTTACTCGGGCAGGGGTGTAAGAGACACTGAAGCTTTCTTT
few	TRBV15	TRBJ1-3	NA	CATSRDFLGGNTIYF	TGTGCCACCAGCAGAGACTTCCTGGGAGGAAACACCATATATTTT
NA	TRBV10-3	TRBJ1-2	TRBD1	CAISEGRDSNYGYTF	TGTGCCATCAGTGAAGGTCGGGACAGTAACTATGGCTACACCTTC
NA	TRBV20-1	TRBJ2-1	TRBD2	CSARVGTSIYNEQFF	TGCAGTGCTAGAGTGGGGACTAGTATCTACAATGAGCAGTTCTTC
NA	TRBV18	TRBJ2-5	NA	CASHQKIEETQYF	TGTGCCAGCCACCAGAAAATCGAAGAGACCCAGTACTTC
many	TRBV7-2	TRBJ2-3	TRBD2	CASSRLAGYTDTQYF	TGTGCCAGCAGTCGACTAGCGGGGTACACAGATACGCAGTATTTT
NA	TRBV12-3/TRBV12-4	TRBJ1-3	TRBD1	CASSWTGGRRMAGNTIYF	TGTGCCAGCAGTTGGACAGGGGGCCGCCGGATGGCTGGAAACACCATATATTTT
few	TRBV25-1	TRBJ1-6	NA	CASKVLDNSPLHF	TGTGCCAGCAAGGTCCTCGACAATTCACCCCTCCACTTT
many	TRBV6-1	TRBJ1-1	NA	CASSRGGAETEAFF	TGTGCCAGCAGTCGAGGGGGGGCAGAAACTGAAGCTTTCTTT
few	TRBV6-1	TRBJ2-3	TRBD2	CASCSGGAEINTQYF	TGTGCCAGCTGCAGCGGGGGGGCCGAGATTAATACGCAGTATTTT
NA	TRBV4-3	TRBJ1-5	NA	CASSQDPAYGQPQHF	TGCGCCAGCAGCCAAGACCCAGCTTACGGGCAGCCCCAGCATTTT
NA	TRBV6-1	TRBJ2-3	TRBD2	CASRTNRLAGGKTDTQYF	TGTGCCAGCAGGACTAACCGACTAGCGGGGGGCAAGACAGATACGCAGTATTTT
NA	TRBV7-2	TRBJ2-2	TRBD2	CASSSLAGGSGELFF	TGTGCCAGCAGCTCCTTAGCGGGGGGATCCGGGGAGCTGTTTTTT
NA	TRBV7-9	TRBJ1-6	NA	CASSFEGSGSPLHF	TGTGCCAGCAGCTTTGAGGGGTCGGGTTCACCCCTCCACTTT
NA	TRBV20-1	TRBJ2-1	NA	CSARDQGLHLYNEQFF	TGCAGTGCTAGAGACCAGGGACTCCACTTGTACAATGAGCAGTTCTTC
few	TRBV7-2	TRBJ2-7	TRBD1	CASSQRQGIYEQYF	TGTGCCAGCAGCCAACGACAGGGAATCTACGAGCAGTACTTC
few	TRBV4-1	TRBJ1-6	NA	CASSPRSGDNSPLHF	TGCGCCAGCAGCCCCCGGTCAGGGGATAATTCACCCCTCCACTTT